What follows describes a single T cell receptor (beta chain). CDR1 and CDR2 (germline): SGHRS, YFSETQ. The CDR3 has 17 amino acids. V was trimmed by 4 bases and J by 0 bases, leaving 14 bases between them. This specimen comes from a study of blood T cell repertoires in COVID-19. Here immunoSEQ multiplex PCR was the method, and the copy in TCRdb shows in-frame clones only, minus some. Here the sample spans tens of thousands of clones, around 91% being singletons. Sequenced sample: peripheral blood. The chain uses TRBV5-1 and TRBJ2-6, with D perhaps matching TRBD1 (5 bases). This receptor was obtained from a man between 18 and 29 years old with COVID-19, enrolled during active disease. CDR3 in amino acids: CASSSTDSSSGANVLTF. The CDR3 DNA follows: TGCGCCAGCAGCAGTACCGACAGTAGCTCTGGGGCCAACGTCCTGACTTTC.